These 30 T cell receptor beta chains originate from one sample sequenced in a study of blood T cell repertoires in COVID-19. Using immunoSEQ multiplex PCR, the repertoire was profiled, and TCRdb retains in-frame clones only, with some absent. The sample lists roughly 400,000 clones, about 87% occurring once. The specimen was peripheral blood. The receptors come from a woman between 55 and 75 years old with COVID-19, enrolled during active disease.

The gene calls are TRBV9 and TRBJ1-6, with D maybe TRBD1 (5 bases). Germline CDR1 is SGDLS and CDR2 is YYNGEE. CDR3 length: 15 amino acids. Trimming removed 3 bases from V and 9 bases from J, with 16 bases in between. In nucleotides, the CDR3 is TGTGCCAGCAGCGCCACCCAGGGTTCGGCTTCACCCCTCCACTTT. Translating it yields CASSATQGSASPLHF.

The CDR3 sequence is CASSLNDMGAYGYTF. Written as DNA, the CDR3 is TGTGCCAGCAGCTTAAATGATATGGGGGCCTATGGCTACACCTTC. This sequence joins TRBV7-9 and TRBJ1-2, with D tentatively TRBD1 (6 bases). Germline values: CDR1 SEHNR, CDR2 FQNEAQ (reference sequence). The CDR3 totals 15 residues. V gave up 2 bases and J gave up 4 bases, with 14 bases separating them. The entire variable domain, with the rest obtained from reference TRBV7-9 and TRBJ1-2, is as follows: DTGVSQNPRHKITKRGQNVTFRCDPISEHNRLYWYRQTLGQGPEFLTYFQNEAQLEKSRLLSDRFSAERPKGSFSTLEIQRTEQGDSAMYLCASSLNDMGAYGYTFGSGTRLTVV.

The chain couples TRBV3-1 (or the pseudogene TRBV3-2) to TRBJ1-2; weak D call: TRBD1 (6 bases). The CDR3 contains 16 residues. CDR1 is LGHDT, CDR2 YNNKEL, per germline (reference sequence). V lost 3 bases, J lost 1 base, and 15 bases lay in between. The CDR3 reads CASSQSWTALNYGYTF. Here the CDR3 DNA reads TGTGCCAGCAGCCAGTCATGGACAGCCCTTAACTATGGCTACACCTTC.

The chain links TRBV7-8 to TRBJ1-2; D unclear. V lost 3 bases to trimming and J lost 8 bases, with 19 bases between them. Germline V gives CDR1 SGHVS, CDR2 FQNEAQ. The CDR3 extends over 15 amino acids. This CDR3 reads CASSLGDTSFGGYTF. CDR3 in DNA: TGTGCCAGCAGCTTGGGAGACACCTCTTTCGGCGGCTACACCTTC. Full variable domain (rest looked up from reference TRBV7-8 and TRBJ1-2): GAGVSQSPRYKVAKRGQDVALRCDPISGHVSLFWYQQALGQGPEFLTYFQNEAQLDKSGLPSDRFFAERPEGSVSTLKIQRTQQEDSAVYLCASSLGDTSFGGYTFGSGTRLTVV.

In its sample, this clone was seen once. This chain uses TRBV5-1 with TRBJ1-1, with TRBD1 as a possible D gene (5 bases). Germline assignment: CDR1 SGHRS and CDR2 YFSETQ. V dropped 6 bases and J dropped 0 bases, with 9 bases sitting between them. The CDR3 runs 13 residues. CDR3: CASKTEVNTEAFF. In nucleotides, the CDR3 is TGCGCCAGCAAGACAGAGGTGAACACTGAAGCTTTCTTT.

The chain recombines TRBV9 with TRBJ2-3; 13 bases align to TRBD2. The CDR3 covers 15 residues. Trimming took 4 bases from V and 3 from J; bases not matched to a gene: 2. Germline assignment: CDR1 SGDLS and CDR2 YYNGEE. CDR3 DNA: TGTGCCAGCAGCTTGACTAGCGGGGGGACAGATACGCAGTATTTT. This sequence encodes CASSLTSGGTDTQYF.

The rearrangement joins TRBV9 to TRBJ1-6; D unresolved. The germline V and J ends were trimmed by 3 bases and 0 bases, with 7 bases remaining between them. Germline V gene data show CDR1 as SGDLS and CDR2 as YYNGEE. The CDR3 extends over 15 amino acids. The CDR3 loop reads CASSGSDSYNSPLHF. CDR3 bases: TGTGCCAGCAGCGGTTCAGACTCCTATAATTCACCCCTCCACTTT.

This sequence joins TRBV21-1 and TRBJ2-7; the D call in the table, TRBD1, was not verified against the DNA. TRBV21-1 is an annotated pseudogene. This CDR3 has 15 amino acids. CDR3 DNA sequence: TGTGCCAGCAGCAAAAAATGGGACACCGCCTACGAGCAGTACTTC. This codes for CASSKKWDTAYEQYF.

The chain recombines TRBV21-1 with TRBJ1-1; the table assigns TRBD1, which was not confirmed against the DNA. TRBV21-1 represents a pseudogene. CDR3 size: 16 residues. The CDR3 coding sequence is TGTGCCAGCAGAGGGACAGGGCCCCTCATGAACACTGAAGCTTTCTTT. Translating it yields CASRGTGPLMNTEAFF.

This clone was counted a few times. The J gene is TRBJ1-6, the V gene TRBV19, with TRBD1 matching 7 bases. Germline CDR1 LNHDA, CDR2 SQIVND (reference sequence). The trim removed 5 bases at V and 7 bases at J, leaving 8 bases unmatched. The length of the CDR3 is 15 residues. CDR3 protein: CASSPLTGSNSPLHF. As DNA, the CDR3 is TGTGCCAGTAGTCCCCTGACAGGGAGCAATTCACCCCTCCACTTT.

This chain links TRBV5-1 with TRBJ1-1; 9 bases are shared with TRBD1. The V segment lost 0 bases and the J segment 7 bases; nucleotides outside the gene matches: 4. CDR3 length equals 14 residues. CDR1 SGHRS and CDR2 YFSETQ come from the germline V gene. The CDR3 is CASSLGGQGYEAFF. The CDR3 bases are TGCGCCAGCAGCTTGGGGGGACAGGGTTATGAAGCTTTCTTT.

V usage is TRBV6-5 and J usage is TRBJ1-5; 7 bases are shared with TRBD1. Germline CDR1 is MNHEY and CDR2 is SVGAGI. J was trimmed by 3 bases and V by 10 bases; bases with no gene match: 6. The CDR3 extends over 13 amino acids. The CDR3 nucleotides are TGTGCCATCCAGGGGGTTTCCAATCAGCCCCAGCATTTT. Translated: CAIQGVSNQPQHF.

As for this clone: Additional DNA sequences in this sample encode the identical CDR3. The chain employs TRBV7-3 and TRBJ2-3; D is undetermined. Germline values: CDR1 SGHTA, CDR2 FQGTGA. The CDR3 extends over 12 amino acids. V dropped 5 bases and J dropped 0 bases, with 3 bases sitting between them. The CDR3 nucleotides are TGTGCCAGCAGCCCTAGCACAGATACGCAGTATTTT. The encoded protein is CASSPSTDTQYF.

The chain combines TRBV15 with TRBJ2-7, with 9 bases identical to TRBD2. Trimming removed 4 bases from V and 2 bases from J; junction bases left unmatched: 3. This CDR3 is 14 amino acids long. Germline V gene data show CDR1 as LNHNV and CDR2 as YYDKDF (reference sequence). The CDR3, as DNA: TGTGCCACCAGCAAGGCTAGCGGGACCTACGAGCAGTACTTC. Translated: CATSKASGTYEQYF.

This sequence joins TRBV13 and TRBJ2-3; 8 nucleotides match TRBD1. Germline-derived CDR1 and CDR2 are PRHDT and FYEKMQ (reference sequence). This CDR3 spans 15 amino acids. V gave up 2 bases and J gave up 3 bases; unmatched junction bases: 4. The CDR3, as DNA: TGTGCCAGCAGCTTAAGGACAGGGAGGACAGATACGCAGTATTTT. Translating it yields CASSLRTGRTDTQYF.

CDR3 sequence: CASSLRTAFEAFF. DNA of the CDR3: TGTGCCAGCAGCTTAAGGACAGCATTCGAAGCTTTCTTT. V usage is TRBV7-8 and J usage is TRBJ1-1, with a possible D match to TRBD1 (6 bases). The germline CDR1 and CDR2 sequences are SGHVS and FQNEAQ. The CDR3 length is 13 residues. With 2 bases removed from V and 8 bases from J, the gap between germline ends came to 12 bases.

The chain joins TRBV11-2 to TRBJ2-3; no reliable D call. V lost 3 bases and J lost 0, with 13 bases in between. Per the germline V gene, CDR1 is SGHAT and CDR2 is FQNNGV. This CDR3 has 16 amino acids. The CDR3 is CASSLVELSSTDTQYF. CDR3 sequence (DNA): TGTGCCAGCAGCTTGGTCGAACTTTCTAGCACAGATACGCAGTATTTT.

The chain combines TRBV9 with TRBJ1-3, with TRBD1 matching 9 bases. The V and J ends lost 3 bases and 0 bases, in that order; junction bases with no gene match: 10. The CDR3 has 18 amino acids. Germline loops: CDR1 SGDLS, CDR2 YYNGEE. CDR3 region: CASSGGTGTGYSGNTIYF. Written as DNA, the CDR3 is TGTGCCAGCAGCGGGGGGACCGGGACAGGGTACTCTGGAAACACCATATATTTT.

The sample holds a few counts of this clone. The chain joins TRBV3-1 (or the pseudogene TRBV3-2) to TRBJ1-4; D is possibly TRBD1 (6 bases). Trimming cost V 4 bases and J 4 bases, with 16 bases left between them. Germline assignment: CDR1 LGHDT and CDR2 YNNKEL (reference sequence). This CDR3 has 16 residues. The CDR3 region is CASSPKPDSRNEKLFF. The CDR3 DNA reads TGTGCCAGCAGCCCCAAGCCGGACAGCCGTAATGAAAAACTGTTTTTT.

This rearrangement joins TRBV10-1 to TRBJ2-1; TRBD1 might be the D (5 bases). The V gene lost 0 bases and the J gene lost 8 bases, with 17 bases spanning the gap. Germline V gene sequence: CDR1 WNHNN, CDR2 SYGVQD (reference sequence). CDR3 length: 16 amino acids. As DNA, the CDR3 is TGCGCCAGCAGTGAGTCGAAAGGGGCCTTGTGGGATGAGCAGTTCTTC. Translated: CASSESKGALWDEQFF.

This chain links TRBV20-1 with TRBJ2-5; D gene ambiguous. Germline V lookup: CDR1 DFQATT, CDR2 SNEGSKA (reference sequence). V lost 0 bases to trimming and J lost 4 bases, with 3 bases between them. The CDR3 totals 11 residues. CDR3 in amino acids: CSARDRETQYF. CDR3 coding DNA: TGCAGTGCTAGAGATCGAGAGACCCAGTACTTC.

The chain joins TRBV7-9 to TRBJ1-3; maybe TRBD1 (5 bases). The CDR3 loop spans 14 amino acids. V was trimmed by 6 bases and J by 4 bases, leaving 13 bases between them. The germline CDR1 and CDR2 sequences are SEHNR and FQNEAQ (reference sequence). CDR3 in DNA: TGTGCCAGCAGGCGGGACTCCGGGGGAAACACCATATATTTT. Protein: CASRRDSGGNTIYF.

This clone appeared a few times. The CDR3, as DNA: TGTGCCACCAGCAGAGATCGCGATCTGAACACTGAAGCTTTCTTT. Encoded protein: CATSRDRDLNTEAFF. The rearrangement joins TRBV15 to TRBJ1-1, with no clear D. V was pared by 0 bases and J by 0 bases, with 8 bases between. Germline loops: CDR1 LNHNV, CDR2 YYDKDF (reference sequence). The CDR3 is 15 amino acids.

This clone was observed a handful of times. This chain joins TRBV20-1 and TRBJ1-2; D uncertain. This CDR3 contains 11 residues. Germline CDR1 is DFQATT and CDR2 is SNEGSKA (reference sequence). Trimming stripped 1 base from V and 3 bases from J, with 3 bases between. CDR3 sequence: CSARADYGYTF. The CDR3, as DNA: TGCAGTGCTAGAGCTGACTATGGCTACACCTTC.

This chain links TRBV6-5 with TRBJ1-1; D may be TRBD1 (5 bases). This CDR3 has 14 residues. Deletions cut 4 bases from V and 3 bases from J, with 12 bases between. The germline CDR1 and CDR2 sequences are MNHEY and SVGAGI. CDR3 nucleotide sequence: TGTGCCAGCAGTTTTTGGGGAGGGGACACTGAAGCTTTCTTT. This gives the protein CASSFWGGDTEAFF.

V usage is TRBV28 and J usage is TRBJ1-6; D remains unclear. Germline assignment: CDR1 MDHEN and CDR2 SYDVKM. The V and J ends lost 7 bases and 8 bases respectively, with 12 bases between them. CDR3 length: 13 residues. The CDR3 DNA reads TGTGCCAGCACCCGAGGAAGAGATTCACCCCTCCACTTT. It codes for CASTRGRDSPLHF.

The V call is TRBV27, the J call TRBJ2-7; D is perhaps TRBD2 (5 bases). The germline gives CDR1 MNHEY, CDR2 SMNVEV (reference sequence). This CDR3 is 16 amino acids long. Deletions cut 5 bases from V and 1 base from J, with 18 bases between. CDR3 in DNA: TGTGCCAGCAGTCCGGCGGGCCAGGTGCAATCCTACGAGCAGTACTTC. The encoded protein is CASSPAGQVQSYEQYF.

V usage is TRBV7-9 and J usage is TRBJ2-1, with TRBD2 matching 12 bases. The CDR3 sequence is 17 residues long. Trimming took 4 bases from V and 2 from J; bases not matched to a gene: 6. The germline CDR1 and CDR2 sequences are SEHNR and FQNEAQ (reference sequence). CDR3 nucleotides: TGTGCCAGCAGCTCGTACCCTAGCGGGGGGGCCTACAATGAGCAGTTCTTC. As protein: CASSSYPSGGAYNEQFF.

The chain uses TRBV7-6 and TRBJ2-3, with D maybe TRBD2 (6 bases). Germline CDR1 reads SGHVS; CDR2 reads FNYEAQ. V gave up 4 bases and J gave up 2 bases, with 13 bases separating them. The CDR3 consists of 15 residues. The CDR3 coding sequence is TGTGCCAGCAGCTCCCCGGGACTCAACACAGATACGCAGTATTTT. This codes for CASSSPGLNTDTQYF.

The V and J genes are TRBV6-5 and TRBJ1-5, with D perhaps TRBD1 (6 bases). V shed 0 bases and J shed 1 base, with 10 bases lying between them. CDR3 length: 16 residues. Germline assignment: CDR1 MNHEY and CDR2 SVGAGI. For the CDR3, the DNA is TGTGCCAGCAGTTACTCAGGCAGGGGAAGCAATCAGCCCCAGCATTTT. This encodes CASSYSGRGSNQPQHF.